This T cell receptor beta chain was profiled in a study of OX40 agonist ivuxolimab in advanced cancers. Overall study results and limits: Partly responding patients at 0.1-3.0 mg/kg showed some of the smallest clonal expansion. In the 0.1 to 3.0 mg/kg range, CD4+ and CD8+ blood T cells had expanded clonally by week 6.

Method: immunoSEQ multiplex PCR; TCRdb's copy keeps in-frame clones and lacks some. The data show over 55,000 clones, 65% to 90% seen once. The sample holds one count of this clone. Its antigen is still unknown. The CDR3 totals 15 residues. V gave up 7 bases and J gave up 4 bases; unmatched junction bases: 10. In germline, CDR1 is MNHNS, CDR2 SASEGT. This specimen was CD4+ or CD8+ T cells sorted from blood, taken in a trial of the OX40 agonist ivuxolimab. The receptor's source is an adult with an advanced solid tumor such as melanoma, head and neck, liver or kidney cancer. The chain has TRBV6-1 and TRBJ1-5; 7 bases fit TRBD1. CDR3 region: CASTETGSRNQPQHF. In nucleotides, the CDR3 is TGTGCCAGCACTGAGACAGGGAGTCGAAATCAGCCCCAGCATTTT.